The next 6 T cell receptor beta chains were all read from a single sample in a study of blood T cell repertoires in COVID-19. The data were produced by immunoSEQ multiplex PCR, yet TCRdb's version contains in-frame clones alone and is incomplete. The sample lists 100,000 to 150,000 clones; 88% were seen once. The source material was peripheral blood. The receptor set was obtained from a human donor in a cohort sampled during active COVID-19.

The chain couples TRBV4-1 to TRBJ2-1; 10 bases are a match to TRBD2. The ends lost 5 bases at V and 6 bases at J; junction bases unmatched: 13. CDR3 size: 17 residues. CDR1 is MGHRA and CDR2 is YSYEKL in the germline V gene. DNA of the CDR3: TGCGCCAGCAGCAGACAGTACGCGGCTAGCGGGAGCAATGAGCAGTTCTTC. Its protein is CASSRQYAASGSNEQFF.

This clone showed up just once. The CDR3 DNA follows: TGTGCCAGCAGGATCGGGGGGATGGGAGCAGATACGCAGTATTTT. Its protein is CASRIGGMGADTQYF. V usage is TRBV6-5 and J usage is TRBJ2-3, with 7 bases lining up with TRBD2. The CDR3 covers 15 residues. The germline V gene has CDR1 MNHEY and CDR2 SVGAGI. Germline trimming cut 6 bases from V and 4 bases from J; bases unmatched to any gene: 10.

The chain combines TRBV12-5 with TRBJ1-2; D is ambiguous. Germline CDR1 LGHNT, CDR2 FRNRAP. V lost 0 bases, J lost 1 base, and 6 bases lay in between. This CDR3 region has 14 residues. The CDR3 nucleotides read TGTGCTAGTGGTTTGGTAGGAGTTAACTATGGCTACACCTTC. Translated, it gives CASGLVGVNYGYTF.

The chain has TRBV4-1 and TRBJ1-1, with D possibly being TRBD1 (6 bases). The CDR3 sequence is 15 residues long. V shed 4 bases and J shed 2 bases, with 14 bases lying between them. The germline gives CDR1 MGHRA, CDR2 YSYEKL. Written as DNA, the CDR3 is TGCGCCAGCAGCCCTTCAGGGGCCCCTAACACTGAAGCTTTCTTT. This gives the protein CASSPSGAPNTEAFF.

The genes are TRBV28 and TRBJ2-5, with TRBD2 identical over 8 bases. Germline-derived CDR1 and CDR2 are MDHEN and SYDVKM. CDR3 length equals 14 residues. After removal of 3 bases from V and 1 base from J, the junction contained 1 base not matched to a gene. The CDR3 region has the DNA TGTGCCAGCAGTTTCGGGGGGGGCCAAGAGACCCAGTACTTC. This translates into CASSFGGGQETQYF.

The chain's CDR3 is CASSPWEDYEQYF. The CDR3 region has the DNA TGTGCCAGCAGCCCTTGGGAGGACTACGAGCAGTACTTC. The chain has TRBV14 and TRBJ2-7, with TRBD2 as a possible D gene (6 bases). This CDR3 is 13 amino acids long. The V and J ends lost 4 bases and 3 bases respectively, with 10 bases between them. Germline CDR1 is SGHDN and CDR2 is FVKESK.